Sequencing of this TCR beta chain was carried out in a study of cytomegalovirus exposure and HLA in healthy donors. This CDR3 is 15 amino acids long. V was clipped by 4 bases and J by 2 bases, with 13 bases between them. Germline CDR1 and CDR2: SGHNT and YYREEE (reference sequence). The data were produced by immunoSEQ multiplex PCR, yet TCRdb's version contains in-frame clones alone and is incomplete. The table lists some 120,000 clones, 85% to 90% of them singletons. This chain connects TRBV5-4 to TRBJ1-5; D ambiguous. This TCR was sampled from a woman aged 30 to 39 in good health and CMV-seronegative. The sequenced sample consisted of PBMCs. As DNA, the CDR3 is TGTGCCAGCAGCCCGGGTGGTGGAGGCAATCAGCCCCAGCATTTT. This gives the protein CASSPGGGGNQPQHF.